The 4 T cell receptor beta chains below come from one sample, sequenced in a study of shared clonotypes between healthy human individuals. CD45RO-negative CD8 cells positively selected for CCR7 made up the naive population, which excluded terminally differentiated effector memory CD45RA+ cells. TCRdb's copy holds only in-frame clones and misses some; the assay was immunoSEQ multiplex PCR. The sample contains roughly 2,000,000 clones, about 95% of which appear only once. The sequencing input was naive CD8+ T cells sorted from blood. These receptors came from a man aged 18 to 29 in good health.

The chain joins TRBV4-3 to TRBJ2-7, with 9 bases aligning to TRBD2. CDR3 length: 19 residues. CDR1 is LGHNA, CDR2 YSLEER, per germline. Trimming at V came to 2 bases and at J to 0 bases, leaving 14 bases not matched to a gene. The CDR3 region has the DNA TGCGCCAGCAGCCAAATACCGGGACTAGCATACGGGAGCTCCTACGAGCAGTACTTC. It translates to CASSQIPGLAYGSSYEQYF.

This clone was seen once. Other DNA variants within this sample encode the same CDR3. CDR3 DNA: TGTGCCAGCAGTTACTCCGGACAAATTTACGAGCAGTACTTC. Translated, it gives CASSYSGQIYEQYF. The chain joins TRBV6-6 to TRBJ2-7; maybe TRBD1 (5 bases). Germline CDR1 reads MNHNY; CDR2 reads SVGAGI (reference sequence). This CDR3 comprises 14 residues. The V end lost 0 bases, the J end lost 4 bases, and 10 bases lay between the germline ends.

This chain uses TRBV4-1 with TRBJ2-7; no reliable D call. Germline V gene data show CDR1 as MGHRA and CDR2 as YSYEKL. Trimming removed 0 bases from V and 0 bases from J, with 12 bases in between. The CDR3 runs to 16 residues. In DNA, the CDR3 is TGCGCCAGCAGCCAAGACGCGGACGTGAGCTCCTACGAGCAGTACTTC. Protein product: CASSQDADVSSYEQYF.

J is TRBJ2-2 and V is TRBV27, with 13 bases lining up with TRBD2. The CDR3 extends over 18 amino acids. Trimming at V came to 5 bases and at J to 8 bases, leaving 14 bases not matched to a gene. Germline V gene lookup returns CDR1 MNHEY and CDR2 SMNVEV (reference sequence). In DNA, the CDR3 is TGTGCCAGCAGTCCCATCGGGACCGGACTAGCGGGAGTAGGGGAGCTGTTTTTT. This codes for CASSPIGTGLAGVGELFF.